This section outlines one T cell receptor beta chain sequence together with its context. TCRdb called the 5' RACE reads again in MiXCR, with one record for every CDR3 protein. The data hold under 550,000 distinct CDR3 sequences, with roughly 18% observed a single time. The J segment lost 6 bases and the V segment lost 2 bases, leaving 4 bases of the junction unmatched. Germline CDR1 reads SGHKS; CDR2 reads YYEKEE (reference sequence). The CDR3 is made up of 14 amino acids. This record comes from a study of T-cell memory formation after mild COVID-19. Study summary: Across donors, TCR clusters were largely donor specific.

This TCR came from a man between 18 and 29 years old who had mild COVID-19 (a few samples of this study predate the infection). Cell type and time point are not known. The chain has TRBV5-5 and TRBJ2-2; 7 bases agree with TRBD1. Sequencing input: PBMCs or a T cell subset sorted from them (not recorded which). CDR3 region: CASSFGQGAGELFF. In nucleotides, the CDR3 is TGTGCCAGCAGCTTTGGCCAGGGGGCCGGGGAGCTGTTTTTT.